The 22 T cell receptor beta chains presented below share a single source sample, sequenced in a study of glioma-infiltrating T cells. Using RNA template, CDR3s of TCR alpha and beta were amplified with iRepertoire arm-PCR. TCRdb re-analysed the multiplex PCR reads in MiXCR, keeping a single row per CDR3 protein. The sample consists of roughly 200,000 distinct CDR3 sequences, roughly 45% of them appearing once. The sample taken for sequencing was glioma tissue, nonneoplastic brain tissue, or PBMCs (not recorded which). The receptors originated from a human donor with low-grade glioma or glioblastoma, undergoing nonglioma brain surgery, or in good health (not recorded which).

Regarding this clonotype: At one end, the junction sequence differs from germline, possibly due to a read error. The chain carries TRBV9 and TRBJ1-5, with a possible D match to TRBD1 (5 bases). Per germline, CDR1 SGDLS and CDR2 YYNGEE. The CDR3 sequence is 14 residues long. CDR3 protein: CASSVDSDNQPQHF. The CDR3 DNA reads TGTGCCAGCAGCGTTGACAGCGACAATCAGCCCCAACATTTT. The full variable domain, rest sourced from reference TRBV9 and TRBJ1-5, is DSGVTQTPKHLITATGQRVTLRCSPRSGDLSVYWYQQSLDQGLQFLIQYYNGEERAKGNILERFSAQQFPDLHSELNLSSLELGDSALYFCASSVDSDNQPQHFGDGTRLSIL.

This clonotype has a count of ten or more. Written as DNA, the CDR3 is TGTGCCAGCAGTTCCTCGGTGAGTTCCTACGAGCAGTACTTC. It specifies CASSSSVSSYEQYF. This chain uses TRBV6-6 with TRBJ2-7; D is ambiguous. The V end lost 4 bases, the J end lost 1 base, and 11 bases lay between the germline ends. This CDR3 has 14 residues. CDR1 and CDR2 from the germline V gene are MNHNY and SVGAGI (reference sequence).

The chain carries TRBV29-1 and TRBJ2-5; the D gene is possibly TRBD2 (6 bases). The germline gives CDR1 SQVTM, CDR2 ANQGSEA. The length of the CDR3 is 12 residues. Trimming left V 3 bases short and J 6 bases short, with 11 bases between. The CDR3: CSVDGAGKTQYF. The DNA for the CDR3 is TGCAGCGTTGATGGCGCGGGAAAGACCCAGTACTTC.

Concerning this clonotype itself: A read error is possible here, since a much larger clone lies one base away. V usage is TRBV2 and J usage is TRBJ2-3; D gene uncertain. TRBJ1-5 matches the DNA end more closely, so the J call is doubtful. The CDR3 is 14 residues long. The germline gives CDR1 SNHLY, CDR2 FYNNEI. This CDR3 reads CASTTAAYTDTQHF. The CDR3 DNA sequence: TGTGCCAGCACGACGGCCGCCTACACAGATACGCAGCATTTT.

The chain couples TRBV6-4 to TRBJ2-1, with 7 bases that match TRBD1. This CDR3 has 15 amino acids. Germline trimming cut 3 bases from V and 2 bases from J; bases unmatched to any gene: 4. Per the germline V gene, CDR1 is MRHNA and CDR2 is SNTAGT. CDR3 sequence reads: CASSEGTVAYNEQFF. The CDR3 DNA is TGTGCCAGCAGTGAGGGGACAGTGGCCTACAATGAGCAGTTCTTC.

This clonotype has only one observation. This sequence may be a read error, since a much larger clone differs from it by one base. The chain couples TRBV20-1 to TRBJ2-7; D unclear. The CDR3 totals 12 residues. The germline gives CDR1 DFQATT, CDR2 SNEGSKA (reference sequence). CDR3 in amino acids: CSARGLPYEQHF. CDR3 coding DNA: TGCAGTGCTAGAGGCCTGCCCTACGAGCAGCACTTC.

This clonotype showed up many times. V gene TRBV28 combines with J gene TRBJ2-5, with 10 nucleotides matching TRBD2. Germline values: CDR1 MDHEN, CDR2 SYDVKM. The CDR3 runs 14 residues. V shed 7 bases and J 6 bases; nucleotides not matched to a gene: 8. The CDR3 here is CASTASGRAKTQYF. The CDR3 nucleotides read TGTGCCAGCACGGCGAGCGGGAGGGCAAAGACCCAGTACTTC.

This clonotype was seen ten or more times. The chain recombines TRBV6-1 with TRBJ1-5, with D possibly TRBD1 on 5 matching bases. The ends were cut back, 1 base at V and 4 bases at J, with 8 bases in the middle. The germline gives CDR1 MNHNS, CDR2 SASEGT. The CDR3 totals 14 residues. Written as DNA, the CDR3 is TGTGCCAGCAGTGAAGTGTCAGGGAATCAGCCCCAGCATTTT. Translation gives CASSEVSGNQPQHF.

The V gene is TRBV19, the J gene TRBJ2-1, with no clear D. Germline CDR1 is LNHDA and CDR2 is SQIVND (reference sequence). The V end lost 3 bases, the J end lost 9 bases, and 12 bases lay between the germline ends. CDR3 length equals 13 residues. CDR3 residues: CASSIRLWGEQFF. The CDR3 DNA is TGTGCCAGTAGTATTAGGCTTTGGGGTGAGCAGTTCTTC.

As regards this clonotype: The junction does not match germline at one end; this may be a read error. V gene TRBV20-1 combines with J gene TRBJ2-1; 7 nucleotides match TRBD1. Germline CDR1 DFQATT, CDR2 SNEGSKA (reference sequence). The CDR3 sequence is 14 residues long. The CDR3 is CSATQGIDYNEKFF. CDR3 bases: TGCAGTGCTACACAGGGGATTGACTACAATGAGAAGTTCTTC.

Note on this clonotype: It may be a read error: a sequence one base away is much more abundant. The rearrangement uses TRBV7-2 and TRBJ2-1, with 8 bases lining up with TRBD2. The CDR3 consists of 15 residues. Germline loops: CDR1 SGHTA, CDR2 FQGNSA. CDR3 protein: CASSLGLAFGDEQLF. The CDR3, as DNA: TGTGCCAGCAGCTTAGGACTAGCGTTTGGTGATGAGCAGTTATTC.

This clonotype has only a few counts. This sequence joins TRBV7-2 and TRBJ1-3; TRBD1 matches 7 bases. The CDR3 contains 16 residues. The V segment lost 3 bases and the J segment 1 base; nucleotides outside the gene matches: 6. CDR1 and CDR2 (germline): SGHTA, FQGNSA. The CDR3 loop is CASSFRTGPSGNTIYF. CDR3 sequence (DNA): TGTGCCAGCAGCTTTCGGACAGGTCCATCTGGAAACACCATATATTTT.

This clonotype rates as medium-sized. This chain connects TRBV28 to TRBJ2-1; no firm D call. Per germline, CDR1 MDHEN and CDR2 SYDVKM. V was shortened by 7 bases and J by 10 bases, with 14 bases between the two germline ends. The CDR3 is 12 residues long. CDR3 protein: CASNPGMREQFF. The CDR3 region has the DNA TGTGCCAGCAACCCAGGAATGAGGGAGCAGTTCTTC.

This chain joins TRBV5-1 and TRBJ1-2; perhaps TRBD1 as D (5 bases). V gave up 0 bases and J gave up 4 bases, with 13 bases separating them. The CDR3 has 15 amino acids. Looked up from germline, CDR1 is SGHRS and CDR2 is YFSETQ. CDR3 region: CASSLEGAASYGYTF. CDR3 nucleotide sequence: TGCGCCAGCAGCTTGGAAGGGGCAGCAAGCTATGGCTACACCTTC.

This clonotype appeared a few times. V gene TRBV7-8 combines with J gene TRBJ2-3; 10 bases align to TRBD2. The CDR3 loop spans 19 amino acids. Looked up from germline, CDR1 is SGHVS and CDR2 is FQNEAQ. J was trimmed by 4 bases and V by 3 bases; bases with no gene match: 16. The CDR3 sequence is CASSLAVALLAGVADTQYF. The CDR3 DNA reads TGTGCCAGCAGCTTGGCGGTCGCCCTCCTAGCGGGAGTTGCAGATACGCAGTATTTT.

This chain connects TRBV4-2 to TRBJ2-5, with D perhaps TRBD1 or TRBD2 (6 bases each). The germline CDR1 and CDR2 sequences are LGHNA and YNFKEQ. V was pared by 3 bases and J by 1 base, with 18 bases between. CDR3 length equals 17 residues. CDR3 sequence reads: CASSHDTRGGTQETQYF. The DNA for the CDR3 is TGTGCCAGCAGCCATGACACTAGAGGGGGGACCCAAGAGACCCAGTACTTC.

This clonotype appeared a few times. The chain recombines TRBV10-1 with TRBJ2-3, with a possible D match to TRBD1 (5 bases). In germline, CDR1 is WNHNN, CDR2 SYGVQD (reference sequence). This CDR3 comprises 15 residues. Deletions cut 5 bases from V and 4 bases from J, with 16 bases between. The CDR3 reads CASSPPGMLPDTQYF. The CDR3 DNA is TGCGCCAGCAGTCCTCCAGGGATGCTCCCAGATACGCAGTATTTT.

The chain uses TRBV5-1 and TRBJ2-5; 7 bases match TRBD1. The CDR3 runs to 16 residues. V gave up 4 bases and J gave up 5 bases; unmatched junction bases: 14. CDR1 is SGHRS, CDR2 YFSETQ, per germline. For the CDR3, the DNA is TGCGCCAGCAGCCTCACCCCCAGGGGGTTAAGTGAGACCCAGTACTTC. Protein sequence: CASSLTPRGLSETQYF.

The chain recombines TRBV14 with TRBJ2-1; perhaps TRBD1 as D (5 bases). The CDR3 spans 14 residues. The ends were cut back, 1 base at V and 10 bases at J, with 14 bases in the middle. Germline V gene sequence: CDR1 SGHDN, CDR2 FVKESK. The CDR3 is CASSQVAGLGEQFF. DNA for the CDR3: TGTGCCAGCAGCCAAGTTGCAGGGTTAGGGGAGCAGTTCTTC.

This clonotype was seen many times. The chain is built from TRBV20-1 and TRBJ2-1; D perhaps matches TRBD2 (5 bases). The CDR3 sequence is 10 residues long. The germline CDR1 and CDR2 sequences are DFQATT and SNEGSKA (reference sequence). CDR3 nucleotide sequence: TGCTCCACGGGAAATAATGAGCAGTTCTTC. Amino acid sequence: CSTGNNEQFF.

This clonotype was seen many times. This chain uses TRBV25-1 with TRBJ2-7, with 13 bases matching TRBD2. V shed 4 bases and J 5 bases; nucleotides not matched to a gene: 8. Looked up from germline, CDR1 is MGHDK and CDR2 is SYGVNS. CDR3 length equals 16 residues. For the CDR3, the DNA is TGTGCCAGCAGTGCCCCGGTAGGACTAGCGGGAGACGAGCAGTACTTC. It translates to CASSAPVGLAGDEQYF.

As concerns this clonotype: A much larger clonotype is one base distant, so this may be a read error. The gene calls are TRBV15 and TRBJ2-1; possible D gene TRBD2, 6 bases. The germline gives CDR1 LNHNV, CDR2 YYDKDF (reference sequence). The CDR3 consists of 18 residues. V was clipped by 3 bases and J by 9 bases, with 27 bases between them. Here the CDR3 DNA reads TGTGCCACCAGCAGCCTCTCCTTGGGACTTCCACGCGGTAGTGAGCAGTTCTTC. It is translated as CATSSLSLGLPRGSEQFF. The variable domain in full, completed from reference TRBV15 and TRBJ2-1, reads DAMVIQNPRYQVTQFGKPVTLSCSQTLNHNVMYWYQQKSSQAPKLLFHYYDKDFNNEADTPDNFQSRRPNTSFCFLDIRSPGLGDTAMYLCATSSLSLGLPRGSEQFFGPGTRLTVL.